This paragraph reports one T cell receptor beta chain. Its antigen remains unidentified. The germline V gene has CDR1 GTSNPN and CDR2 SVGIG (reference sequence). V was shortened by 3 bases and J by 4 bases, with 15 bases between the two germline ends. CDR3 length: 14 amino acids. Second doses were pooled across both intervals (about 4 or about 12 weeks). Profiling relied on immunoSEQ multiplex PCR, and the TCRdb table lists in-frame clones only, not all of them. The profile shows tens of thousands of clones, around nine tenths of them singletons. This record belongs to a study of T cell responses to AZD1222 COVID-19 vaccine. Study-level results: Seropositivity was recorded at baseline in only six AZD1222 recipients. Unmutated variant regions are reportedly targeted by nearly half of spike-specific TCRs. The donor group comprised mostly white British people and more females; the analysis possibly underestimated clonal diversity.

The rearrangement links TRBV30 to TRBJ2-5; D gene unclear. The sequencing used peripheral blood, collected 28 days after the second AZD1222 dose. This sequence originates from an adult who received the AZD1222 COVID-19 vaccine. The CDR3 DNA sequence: TGTGCCTGGAGCTACAGTTGGACCGGAGAGACCCAGTACTTC. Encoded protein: CAWSYSWTGETQYF.